Listed here are 29 T cell receptor beta chains from one sample, sequenced in a study of CD8 T cells in Susac syndrome (dated by TCRdb to between 2018 and 2021). The library was produced with the immunoSEQ multiplex PCR assay. RNA was extracted using the RNeasy kit, and roughly 0.45 to 1 microgram was reverse transcribed with random hexamers. TCRdb redid the processing of the public reads, applying fastp at Q25 and MiXCR, and retained in-frame beta chains. Here each entry gathers all rows of one CDR3 protein and keeps the most common genes and DNA. The sample table contains some 200,000 distinct CDR3 sequences; only one count was recorded for 90% to 97% of them. The ten largest clones represent more than 0.08% of the sample. The sample taken for sequencing was CD4+ T cells from PBMCs. The receptors shown here come from a human donor with Susac syndrome.

The rearrangement joins TRBV1 to TRBJ1-5; the D call in the table, TRBD1, was not verified against the DNA. TRBV1 counts as a pseudogene. This CDR3 comprises 20 residues. The CDR3 loop is CTSSQVGAADRGFDNQPQHF. The CDR3 region has the DNA TGCACCAGCAGCCAAGTAGGGGCCGCGGACAGGGGGTTCGACAATCAGCCCCAGCATTTT.

This rearrangement joins TRBV12-3 or TRBV12-4 to TRBJ2-3; 10 bases are a match to TRBD2. This CDR3 has 15 residues. Unmatched junction bases numbered 3, after V lost 4 bases and J lost 2 bases. The CDR3 protein is CASSSSGGLTDTQYF. The CDR3 DNA is TGTGCCAGCAGTTCTAGCGGGGGACTCACAGATACGCAGTATTTT.

The rearrangement joins TRBV5-6 to TRBJ1-2; D gene ambiguous. V shed 3 bases and J shed 0 bases, with 6 bases lying between them. The length of the CDR3 is 13 residues. Germline CDR1 SGHDT, CDR2 YYEEEE. The CDR3 here is CASSYTSNYGYTF. CDR3 bases: TGTGCCAGCAGCTACACTTCTAACTATGGCTACACCTTC.

V usage is TRBV30 and J usage is TRBJ2-7, with 9 bases aligning to TRBD1. V was pared by 0 bases and J by 2 bases, with 5 bases of the junction left unmatched. The CDR3 consists of 15 residues. Germline lookup yields CDR1 GTSNPN and CDR2 SVGIG (reference sequence). Here the CDR3 reads CAWSVQTGGTYEQYF. DNA for the CDR3: TGTGCCTGGAGTGTACAGACAGGGGGAACCTACGAGCAGTACTTC.

The chain employs TRBV2 and TRBJ2-1; tentatively, D is TRBD2 (5 bases). The germline V gene encodes CDR1 SNHLY and CDR2 FYNNEI. The V end was cut by 3 bases, the J end by 0 bases, with 9 bases between. The CDR3 runs 15 residues. CDR3 amino acids: CASSELGSSYNEQFF. As DNA, the CDR3 is TGTGCCAGCAGTGAGTTAGGGAGCTCCTACAATGAGCAGTTCTTC.

The CDR3: CASSLQVGYEQYF. The CDR3 DNA follows: TGTGCCAGCAGTTTACAGGTCGGTTACGAGCAGTACTTC. The chain uses TRBV27 and TRBJ2-7, with unresolved D. Trimming pared 2 bases from V and 4 bases from J, leaving 9 bases between. Per germline, CDR1 MNHEY and CDR2 SMNVEV (reference sequence). The CDR3 length is 13 residues.

The chain has TRBV7-2 and TRBJ2-2; possibly TRBD2 for D (5 bases). V was clipped by 0 bases and J by 4 bases, with 12 bases between them. Germline lookup yields CDR1 SGHTA and CDR2 FQGNSA. The CDR3 is made up of 16 amino acids. The CDR3 here is CASSLAVSGGTGELFF. Here the CDR3 DNA reads TGTGCCAGCAGCTTAGCGGTTTCAGGAGGCACCGGGGAGCTGTTTTTT.

This sequence joins TRBV23-1 and TRBJ1-1; no firm D call. TRBV23-1 is an ORF, and what it does is uncertain. Between the trimmed V and J ends, which lost 4 bases and 14 bases, there was a span of 11 bases. This CDR3 comprises 10 residues. The DNA for the CDR3 is TGCGCCAGCAGTCTGGGGTTAACCTTCTTT. Its translation: CASSLGLTFF.

The CDR3 region is CASSQVMGTQYF. The CDR3 nucleotides read TGCGCCAGCAGCCAGGTCATGGGGACCCAGTACTTC. The chain links TRBV4-1 to TRBJ2-5; D is unclear. Germline values: CDR1 MGHRA, CDR2 YSYEKL. The CDR3 contains 12 residues. V was trimmed by 3 bases and J by 7 bases, leaving 9 bases between them.

The genes are TRBV10-3 and TRBJ2-5; the match to TRBD2 covers 11 bases. Germline-derived CDR1 and CDR2 are ENHRY and SYGVKD. There are 17 residues in the CDR3. The V gene end was trimmed by 2 bases and the J gene end by 5 bases; junction bases not matched to a gene: 10. CDR3 DNA: TGTGCCATCAGTGAGGCGGCCGTAGCGGGGGGGCTGGAGACCCAGTACTTC. This encodes CAISEAAVAGGLETQYF.

This chain uses TRBV15 with TRBJ2-7, with TRBD1 matching 9 bases. Germline V gene data show CDR1 as LNHNV and CDR2 as YYDKDF (reference sequence). CDR3 length equals 15 residues. J was trimmed by 4 bases and V by 4 bases; bases with no gene match: 8. This chain's CDR3 is CATSKLGGQGYEQYF. CDR3 DNA sequence: TGTGCCACCAGCAAGTTGGGGGGACAGGGTTACGAGCAGTACTTC.

The chain is built from TRBV29-1 and TRBJ1-1; 7 positions match TRBD1. This CDR3 region has 15 residues. J gave up 5 bases and V 7 bases, and 16 bases lay outside the gene matches. The V gene's germline CDR1 is SQVTM and CDR2 ANQGSEA. CDR3 bases: TGCAGCGCCCAGGGGGAGGGGACCAGAGGGACTGAAGCTTTCTTT. This translates into CSAQGEGTRGTEAFF. Filled out from reference TRBV29-1 and TRBJ1-1, the complete variable domain reads SAVISQKPSRDICQRGTSLTIQCQVDSQVTMMFWYRQQPGQSLTLIATANQGSEATYESGFVIDKFPISRPNLTFSTLTVSNMSPEDSSIYLCSAQGEGTRGTEAFFGQGTRLTVV.

The V gene is TRBV9, the J gene TRBJ1-3; D gene uncertain. Trimming took off 0 bases at V and 0 bases at J, with 7 bases between the two ends. Germline values: CDR1 SGDLS, CDR2 YYNGEE. CDR3 length: 15 residues. CDR3 coding DNA: TGTGCCAGCAGCGTAGAGGCCATCTCTGGAAACACCATATATTTT. It yields the protein CASSVEAISGNTIYF.

The chain employs TRBV30 and TRBJ1-2; D is ambiguous. The CDR3 totals 15 residues. Trimming shortened V by 3 bases and J by 4 bases, and 18 bases separated the two germline ends. Per the germline V gene, CDR1 is GTSNPN and CDR2 is SVGIG (reference sequence). The CDR3 nucleotides read TGTGCCTGGAGCCGGCAGCCCCTACGGGCCTATGGCTACACCTTC. It yields the protein CAWSRQPLRAYGYTF.

The chain uses TRBV29-1 and TRBJ2-7; a possible D gene is TRBD1 (6 bases). The V gene's germline CDR1 is SQVTM and CDR2 ANQGSEA. Trimming left V 6 bases short and J 4 bases short, with 16 bases between. The CDR3 loop spans 13 amino acids. The CDR3 is CSVDSTGPYEQYF. The DNA for the CDR3 is TGCAGCGTCGACTCGACAGGACCATACGAGCAGTACTTC.

J is TRBJ1-6 and V is TRBV3-1; TRBD1 aligns across 7 bases. Germline CDR1 reads LGHDT; CDR2 reads YNNKEL (reference sequence). The CDR3 consists of 14 residues. Losses at the gene ends were 1 base for V and 10 bases for J; bases not matched to a gene: 4. The CDR3 DNA reads as TGTGCCAGCAGCCAAGGGTCAGGGGGATCACCCCTCCACTTT. Amino acids: CASSQGSGGSPLHF.

CDR3 sequence (DNA): TGTGCCAGCAGCCCAAATCTCGAGTGGCCCCAGCATTTT. It specifies CASSPNLEWPQHF. The chain employs TRBV7-2 and TRBJ1-5; no reliable D call. CDR1 is SGHTA and CDR2 is FQGNSA in the germline V gene. The CDR3 is 13 residues long. Trimming stripped 5 bases from V and 9 bases from J, with 14 bases between. Full variable domain (missing parts from reference TRBV7-2 and TRBJ1-5): GAGVSQSPSNKVTEKGKDVELRCDPISGHTALYWYRQSLGQGLEFLIYFQGNSAPDKSGLPSDRFSAERTGGSVSTLTIQRTQQEDSAVYLCASSPNLEWPQHFGDGTRLSIL.

This clonotype came up a few times. V gene TRBV12-3 or TRBV12-4 combines with J gene TRBJ2-7, with no clear D. Trimming removed 6 bases at V and 4 bases at J, with 7 bases between. This CDR3 is built from 11 residues. The CDR3 region has the DNA TGTGCCAGCAGCTTACTGTACGAGCAGTACTTC. Residues: CASSLLYEQYF.

The V and J genes are TRBV28 and TRBJ2-7; the match to TRBD2 covers 9 bases. The CDR3 sequence is 14 residues long. Germline assignment: CDR1 MDHEN and CDR2 SYDVKM. Germline trimming cut 6 bases from V and 9 bases from J; bases unmatched to any gene: 12. The CDR3 region has the DNA TGTGCCAGCAGAACCGAGGGACTAGCTTTGGGGCAGTACTTC. Residues: CASRTEGLALGQYF.

The rearrangement joins TRBV29-1 to TRBJ1-2; TRBD1 agrees at 8 bases. This CDR3 has 14 residues. J lost 4 bases, V lost 0 bases, and 4 bases had no gene match. Germline V gene data show CDR1 as SQVTM and CDR2 as ANQGSEA. The CDR3 DNA follows: TGCAGCGTTGAAGAGTACAGGGGGACCTATGGCTACACCTTC. This gives the protein CSVEEYRGTYGYTF.

The chain uses TRBV20-1 and TRBJ1-1; D not resolved. Germline loops: CDR1 DFQATT, CDR2 SNEGSKA (reference sequence). The CDR3 runs to 15 residues. V shed 1 base and J shed 2 bases, with 14 bases lying between them. DNA for the CDR3: TGCAGTGCTAGAGCCACGGGAGGGTCCAACACTGAAGCTTTCTTT. It is translated as CSARATGGSNTEAFF.

Notes on this clonotype: The DNA is omitted, as the CDR3 cannot be located on it reliably, and the CDR3 follows TCRdb's listing. CDR3 sequence reads: CASSPFGAGTF. V is TRBV2 and J is TRBJ1-2; the table gives TRBD1 as D, unverified against the DNA. The CDR3 is made up of 11 amino acids, end residues included. CDR1 is SNHLY and CDR2 is FYNNEI in the germline V gene.

The rearrangement joins TRBV5-1 to TRBJ2-7; 9 positions match TRBD1. Unmatched junction bases numbered 4, after V lost 0 bases and J lost 3 bases. The CDR3 length is 15 residues. CDR1 and CDR2 from the germline V gene are SGHRS and YFSETQ. DNA of the CDR3: TGCGCCAGCAGCTTGGCCCGGACAGGGGTCTACGAGCAGTACTTC. Residues: CASSLARTGVYEQYF.

The V gene is TRBV3-1, the J gene TRBJ1-5, with D uncertain. The germline gives CDR1 LGHDT, CDR2 YNNKEL (reference sequence). The CDR3 is 12 amino acids. Trimming stripped 1 base from V and 5 bases from J, with 3 bases between. The CDR3 DNA sequence: TGTGCCAGCAGCCAAGGAGATCAGCCCCAGCATTTT. It specifies CASSQGDQPQHF.

The chain is built from TRBV5-1 and TRBJ2-7; 13 nucleotides line up with TRBD2. Per germline, CDR1 SGHRS and CDR2 YFSETQ. The CDR3 contains 15 residues. Trimming cost V 5 bases and J 3 bases; bases outside gene matches: 5. This CDR3 is CASRSGLAGVYEQYF. In DNA, the CDR3 is TGCGCCAGCAGGTCAGGACTAGCGGGGGTCTACGAGCAGTACTTC. Complete variable domain (other parts from reference TRBV5-1 and TRBJ2-7): KAGVTQTPRYLIKTRGQQVTLSCSPISGHRSVSWYQQTPGQGLQFLFEYFSETQRNKGNFPGRFSGRQFSNSRSEMNVSTLELGDSALYLCASRSGLAGVYEQYFGPGTRLTVT.

This chain links TRBV29-1 with TRBJ1-2; TRBD1 aligns across 7 bases. V was clipped by 5 bases and J by 6 bases; unmatched bases: 6. CDR3 length equals 12 residues. Germline V gene data show CDR1 as SQVTM and CDR2 as ANQGSEA. The CDR3 nucleotides are TGCAGCGTTAAGACAGGGCCACATGGCTACACCTTC. This gives the protein CSVKTGPHGYTF.

The chain carries TRBV30 and TRBJ1-2; D is undetermined. Per germline, CDR1 GTSNPN and CDR2 SVGIG (reference sequence). This CDR3 has 12 residues. V lost 2 bases to trimming and J lost 5 bases, with 9 bases between them. CDR3 loop: CAWSWEGYGYTF. In DNA form, the CDR3 reads TGTGCCTGGAGTTGGGAGGGATATGGCTACACCTTC. Full variable domain (rest looked up from reference TRBV30 and TRBJ1-2): SQTIHQWPATLVQPVGSPLSLECTVEGTSNPNLYWYRQAAGRGLQLLFYSVGIGQISSEVPQNLSASRPQDRQFILSSKKLLLSDSGFYLCAWSWEGYGYTFGSGTRLTVV.

This chain links TRBV5-1 with TRBJ2-3; D is unresolved. This CDR3 comprises 13 residues. Germline V lookup: CDR1 SGHRS, CDR2 YFSETQ. With 0 bases removed from V and 6 bases from J, the gap between germline ends came to 8 bases. Here the CDR3 DNA reads TGCGCCAGCAGCTTGGAGTGGATGGATACGCAGTATTTT. This sequence encodes CASSLEWMDTQYF.

This clonotype was seen a single time. The chain has TRBV5-4 and TRBJ2-7; 11 bases match TRBD1. J lost 7 bases, V lost 3 bases, and 6 bases had no gene match. Germline CDR1 reads SGHNT; CDR2 reads YYREEE (reference sequence). The CDR3 is 14 amino acids. CDR3 residues: CASSSGQGAWEQYF. CDR3 nucleotides: TGTGCCAGCAGCTCAGGACAGGGGGCTTGGGAGCAGTACTTC.